This T cell receptor beta chain came from a study of cytomegalovirus exposure and HLA in healthy donors. The study ran its PCR with 60 Vbeta and 13 Jbeta primers. Sequenced by immunoSEQ multiplex PCR; TCRdb stores in-frame clones only, minus some. The sample lists more than 150,000 clones; approximately 82% were seen once. The germline CDR1 and CDR2 sequences are SGHAT and FQNNGV. V lost 1 base and J lost 6; bases outside the gene matches: 5. The CDR3 extends over 14 amino acids. The rearrangement joins TRBV11-2 to TRBJ2-7; 8 bases map to TRBD2. Material for sequencing was PBMCs. This receptor was obtained from a woman aged 25 to 39 in good health and CMV-seronegative. The CDR3 spells CASSLAGGPGEQYF. CDR3 coding DNA: TGTGCCAGCAGCTTAGCGGGAGGGCCGGGCGAGCAGTACTTC.